This TCR beta chain was captured in a study of shared clonotypes between healthy human individuals. This clone occurred a few times. The run depth of the assay was deep. How the authors handled the data: ImmunoSEQ sequences covered only the junction and lacked quality scores; filtering therefore differed. Sequencing used immunoSEQ multiplex PCR; TCRdb keeps in-frame clones, though not all of them. The V and J calls and clone size are taken from that table; D and trimming were inferred from the DNA. The sample has more than 400,000 clones; roughly 80% are singletons. The ends lost 4 bases at V and 15 bases at J; junction bases unmatched: 16. The germline CDR1 and CDR2 sequences are SGHRS and YFSETQ. This CDR3 contains 14 residues.

The sequenced material came from PBMCs. The chain joins TRBV5-1 to TRBJ2-1, with TRBD1 matching over 7 bases. The clonotype comes from a woman in her thirties or forties in good health. Some clones in this sample may be carry-over from other donors' samples. This CDR3 is CASSHGTDPPRWFF. The CDR3 DNA reads TGCGCCAGCAGCCACGGGACAGACCCCCCTCGGTGGTTCTTC.